One and the same sample provided the 15 T cell receptor beta chains below, sequenced in a study of PD-L1 blockade in urothelial cancer. The data were produced by immunoSEQ multiplex PCR, yet TCRdb's version contains in-frame clones alone and is incomplete. The sample lists some 100,000 clones, around 93% occurring once. The source material was PBMCs, sampled around atezolizumab (anti-PD-L1) treatment. All receptors come from a woman of 80 years or more with urothelial cancer.

V is TRBV30 and J is TRBJ1-1; TRBD1 matches 7 bases. The ends lost 7 bases at V and 5 bases at J; junction bases unmatched: 13. Germline loops: CDR1 GTSNPN, CDR2 SVGIG (reference sequence). The CDR3 loop spans 14 amino acids. This CDR3 is CALSRQGRGTEAFF. DNA of the CDR3: TGTGCCTTATCTCGACAGGGTCGAGGTACTGAAGCTTTCTTT.

The rearrangement joins TRBV19 to TRBJ1-5; D is unclear. Trimming removed 4 bases from V and 7 bases from J, with 11 bases in between. The CDR3 has 13 amino acids. Germline CDR1 is LNHDA and CDR2 is SQIVND (reference sequence). The CDR3 DNA follows: TGTGCCAGTAGTACGGCTTCCAGGCAGCCCCAGCATTTT. It yields the protein CASSTASRQPQHF. Drawing the rest from reference TRBV19 and TRBJ1-5, the complete variable domain is DGGITQSPKYLFRKEGQNVTLSCEQNLNHDAMYWYRQDPGQGLRLIYYSQIVNDFQKGDIAEGYSVSREKKESFPLTVTSAQKNPTAFYLCASSTASRQPQHFGDGTRLSIL.

The chain employs TRBV4-1 and TRBJ2-7, with TRBD2 matching over 9 bases. The CDR3 has 21 amino acids. CDR1 and CDR2 from the germline V gene are MGHRA and YSYEKL. V dropped 1 base and J dropped 1; count of bases not matched to a gene: 20. CDR3 in amino acids: CASSQAPPGPGGAGGSYEQYF. CDR3 bases: TGCGCCAGCAGCCAAGCACCCCCGGGACCCGGAGGAGCGGGAGGTTCCTACGAGCAGTACTTC.

The rearrangement uses TRBV2 and TRBJ2-1; 16 nucleotides match TRBD2. Germline CDR1 SNHLY, CDR2 FYNNEI. The trim removed 7 bases at V and 10 bases at J, leaving 10 bases unmatched. The CDR3 has 16 residues. The CDR3 DNA reads TGTGCCAGCATGATAGGGACTAGCGGGAGGGCCGGGGAGCAGTTCTTC. Its translation is CASMIGTSGRAGEQFF.

V gene TRBV9 combines with J gene TRBJ2-3; 7 bases agree with TRBD1. The J segment lost 3 bases and the V segment lost 3 bases, leaving 7 bases of the junction unmatched. Germline V CDR1 and CDR2: SGDLS, YYNGEE. The CDR3 is 15 residues long. As DNA, the CDR3 is TGTGCCAGCAGCGCCCAGACAGGGTTGACAGATACGCAGTATTTT. Residues: CASSAQTGLTDTQYF.

About this clone: The sample carries other DNA sequences with the same CDR3. The chain is built from TRBV9 and TRBJ2-7; tentatively, D is TRBD1 (5 bases). CDR3 length: 14 amino acids. V lost 0 bases and J lost 2, with 9 bases in between. The germline gives CDR1 SGDLS, CDR2 YYNGEE. The CDR3 DNA sequence: TGTGCCAGCAGCGTAGGGCAGGGAACCTACGAGCAGTACTTC. Its protein is CASSVGQGTYEQYF.

The chain recombines TRBV11-2 with TRBJ1-2; D is uncertain. The V gene's germline CDR1 is SGHAT and CDR2 FQNNGV. CDR3 size: 13 residues. V was clipped by 0 bases and J by 4 bases, with 6 bases between them. CDR3 sequence: CASSLERSYGYTF. For the CDR3, the DNA is TGTGCCAGCAGCTTAGAGCGATCCTATGGCTACACCTTC.

V and J are TRBV6-5 and TRBJ2-1; TRBD2 aligns across 14 bases. The V segment lost 6 bases and the J segment 8 bases; nucleotides outside the gene matches: 6. Per the germline V gene, CDR1 is MNHEY and CDR2 is SVGAGI. The CDR3 runs 15 residues. The DNA for the CDR3 is TGTGCCAGCAGCCCCGGACTAGCGGGAGGTGATGAGCAGTTCTTC. Its translation: CASSPGLAGGDEQFF.

The chain joins TRBV28 to TRBJ2-7, with a possible D match to TRBD1 (6 bases). Germline CDR1 is MDHEN and CDR2 is SYDVKM. Trimming left V 3 bases short and J 5 bases short, with 14 bases between. This CDR3 is 14 amino acids long. CDR3 region: CASSFDRTINEQYF. Written as DNA, the CDR3 is TGTGCCAGCAGTTTCGACAGGACAATTAACGAGCAGTACTTC. Full variable domain (remainder filled in from reference TRBV28 and TRBJ2-7): DVKVTQSSRYLVKRTGEKVFLECVQDMDHENMFWYRQDPGLGLRLIYFSYDVKMKEKGDIPEGYSVSREKKERFSLILESASTNQTSMYLCASSFDRTINEQYFGPGTRLTVT.

In this sample, this clone turned up once. This chain joins TRBV2 and TRBJ2-7; weak D call: TRBD1 (5 bases). The CDR3 sequence is 14 residues long. CDR1 and CDR2 (germline): SNHLY, FYNNEI. The V and J ends lost 6 bases and 0 bases respectively, with 12 bases between them. CDR3 loop: CASRMTVSSYEQYF. For the CDR3, the DNA is TGTGCCAGCAGGATGACAGTTAGCTCCTACGAGCAGTACTTC.

This clone was seen just once. The chain couples TRBV9 to TRBJ1-4; no definite D call. The V end was cut by 0 bases, the J end by 1 base, with 7 bases between. The CDR3 is made up of 15 amino acids. The germline gives CDR1 SGDLS, CDR2 YYNGEE. In DNA form, the CDR3 reads TGTGCCAGCAGCGTAGGAACGGGAACTAATGAAAAACTGTTTTTT. This gives the protein CASSVGTGTNEKLFF.

CDR3 DNA: TGCGCCAGCAGCAATCTAGCGGGAGCCTACGAGCAGTACTTC. Translating it yields CASSNLAGAYEQYF. The chain is built from TRBV4-1 and TRBJ2-7; 10 nucleotides line up with TRBD2. Germline V gene lookup returns CDR1 MGHRA and CDR2 YSYEKL. The ends lost 5 bases at V and 2 bases at J; junction bases unmatched: 3. The CDR3 loop spans 14 amino acids.

This clone is a singleton in its sample. This chain connects TRBV5-4 to TRBJ2-1, with a weak D call TRBD1 (6 bases). Germline V gene lookup returns CDR1 SGHNT and CDR2 YYREEE (reference sequence). The ends were cut back, 4 bases at V and 8 bases at J, with 13 bases in the middle. The CDR3 covers 13 residues. CDR3 loop: CASSGDNRDEQFF. DNA of the CDR3: TGTGCCAGCAGCGGAGATAACAGGGATGAGCAGTTCTTC.

The rearrangement links TRBV11-1 to TRBJ2-7; weak D call: TRBD2 (6 bases). In germline, CDR1 is SGHAT, CDR2 FQDESV (reference sequence). The germline V and J ends were trimmed by 1 base and 0 bases, with 7 bases remaining between them. The length of the CDR3 is 14 residues. CDR3: CASSLVGSSYEQYF. The DNA of the CDR3 is TGTGCCAGCAGCTTAGTCGGGAGCTCCTACGAGCAGTACTTC.

The genes are TRBV19 and TRBJ1-2; 9 nucleotides agree with TRBD1. Germline-derived CDR1 and CDR2 are LNHDA and SQIVND (reference sequence). The trim removed 4 bases at V and 0 bases at J, leaving 15 bases unmatched. CDR3 length: 19 residues. CDR3 coding DNA: TGTGCCAGTAGTACAGGGGGATCCGGGACAGGGCCGTCTAACTATGGCTACACCTTC. It encodes CASSTGGSGTGPSNYGYTF.